A selection of T cell receptor beta chains follows, all from one sample in a study of OX40 agonist ivuxolimab in advanced cancers. Using immunoSEQ multiplex PCR, the repertoire was profiled, and TCRdb retains in-frame clones only, with some absent. The repertoire includes fewer than 80,000 clones, 65% to 90% of them detected once, and 0.66% sits in the top ten. The sample here was CD4+ or CD8+ T cells sorted from blood, taken in a trial of the OX40 agonist ivuxolimab. The receptors shown here come from an adult with an advanced solid tumor such as melanoma, head and neck, liver or kidney cancer. CDR3s include the opening cysteine and the closing phenylalanine or tryptophan. A D gene is named only where the DNA matches it firmly. Clone size is not always given. Where it is, it says once, few, many or a class for expanded clones.

clone size | J gene | V gene | D gene | CDR3 protein | CDR3 DNA
NA | TRBJ2-5 | TRBV5-1 | NA | CASSGTGGQQETQYF | TGCGCCAGCAGCGGAACGGGGGGCCAGCAAGAGACCCAGTACTTC
NA | TRBJ1-1 | TRBV7-2 | NA | CASSFNPNQNTEAFF | TGTGCCAGCAGCTTCAACCCTAATCAGAACACTGAAGCTTTCTTT
NA | TRBJ2-5 | TRBV27 | NA | CASSFQVGETQYF | TGTGCCAGCAGTTTTCAGGTGGGGGAGACCCAGTACTTC
NA | TRBJ1-1 | TRBV6-5 | TRBD1 | CASSYRGTESEAFF | TGTGCCAGCAGTTACCGGGGGACAGAAAGTGAAGCTTTCTTT
NA | TRBJ1-4 | TRBV6-5 | NA | CASRAGGEKLFF | TGTGCCAGCCGGGCAGGCGGCGAAAAACTGTTTTTT
few | TRBJ1-3 | TRBV19 | TRBD1 | CASSIVGQGRNTIYF | TGTGCCAGTAGTATTGTGGGACAGGGAAGAAACACCATATATTTT
NA | TRBJ1-4 | TRBV5-6 | NA | CASSLGSNEKLFF | TGTGCCAGCAGCTTGGGGAGTAATGAAAAACTGTTTTTT
NA | TRBJ1-2 | TRBV30 | NA | CAWSVLGGHGYTF | TGTGCCTGGAGTGTACTGGGGGGACATGGCTACACCTTC
NA | TRBJ2-1 | TRBV18 | NA | CASSPQPGASSYNEQFF | TGTGCCAGCTCCCCCCAGCCCGGGGCGAGCTCCTACAATGAGCAGTTCTTC
NA | TRBJ2-5 | TRBV7-9 | TRBD2 | CASSPSGGPEYQETQYF | TGTGCCAGCAGCCCTAGCGGGGGCCCAGAGTACCAAGAGACCCAGTACTTC
NA | TRBJ1-2 | TRBV18 | NA | CASSPDDRHGYTF | TGTGCCAGCTCACCGGACGACAGGCATGGCTACACCTTC
once | TRBJ2-1 | TRBV7-9 | TRBD2 | CASSREGYRAYNEQFF | TGTGCCAGCAGTCGGGAGGGGTACCGGGCCTACAATGAGCAGTTCTTC
NA | TRBJ1-2 | TRBV4-3 | NA | CASSQDRTPNGYTF | TGCGCCAGCAGCCAAGATAGAACCCCTAATGGCTACACCTTC
NA | TRBJ1-5 | TRBV28 | NA | CASSGGTGNQPQHF | TGTGCCAGTTCGGGGGGGACTGGCAATCAGCCCCAGCATTTT
NA | TRBJ2-7 | TRBV6-1 | NA | CASSEAKGLYEQYF | TGTGCCAGCAGTGAAGCAAAGGGGCTCTACGAGCAGTACTTC
NA | TRBJ2-3 | TRBV18 | NA | CASSPLRQALSTDTQYF | TGTGCCAGCTCACCCCTTCGACAGGCCCTTAGCACAGATACGCAGTATTTT
NA | TRBJ2-1 | TRBV5-4 | NA | CASSPGAAGYNEQFF | TGTGCCAGCAGCCCTGGGGCGGCAGGCTACAATGAGCAGTTCTTC
NA | TRBJ2-5 | TRBV5-1 | TRBD2 | CASSFGLAGMGETQYF | TGCGCCAGCAGCTTCGGACTAGCGGGGATGGGAGAGACCCAGTACTTC
NA | TRBJ2-5 | TRBV10-3 | TRBD1 | CAISGTGGLDTQYF | TGTGCCATCAGTGGGACAGGGGGGCTCGATACCCAGTACTTC
NA | TRBJ2-2 | TRBV5-1 | NA | CASSLEGVGELFF | TGCGCCAGCAGCTTGGAAGGCGTCGGGGAGCTGTTTTTT
NA | TRBJ1-1 | TRBV5-4 | NA | CASSGGTNTEAFF | TGTGCCAGCAGCGGGGGGACGAACACTGAAGCTTTCTTT
NA | TRBJ2-5 | TRBV7-2 | NA | CASSFSRYETQYF | TGTGCCAGCAGCTTTTCCCGGTATGAGACCCAGTACTTC
few | TRBJ1-5 | TRBV5-6 | NA | CASSRTGLEGNQPQHF | TGTGCCAGCAGCCGGACCGGATTGGAGGGCAATCAGCCCCAGCATTTT
NA | TRBJ1-1 | TRBV11-2 | NA | CASNPLTGSFEAFF | TGTGCCAGCAACCCTCTTACAGGGTCTTTTGAAGCTTTCTTT
NA | TRBJ1-3 | TRBV7-2 | TRBD1 | CASSSRTGRRGNTIYF | TGTGCCAGCAGCTCCAGGACAGGGAGGAGAGGAAACACCATATATTTT
NA | TRBJ2-2 | TRBV10-3 | NA | CATLAQGSPGELFF | TGTGCCACCTTGGCACAGGGCAGTCCCGGGGAGCTGTTTTTT
few | TRBJ2-6 | TRBV6-1 | TRBD2 | CASREPLAGGRRGANVLTF | TGTGCCAGCAGGGAACCTCTAGCGGGGGGCCGGCGCGGGGCCAACGTCCTGACTTTC
NA | TRBJ2-1 | TRBV5-4 | NA | CASSYHRDGHYNEQFF | TGTGCCAGCAGCTACCACCGGGACGGACACTACAATGAGCAGTTCTTC
NA | TRBJ2-5 | TRBV9 | TRBD2 | CASSPLGTSGGPLSQETQYF | TGTGCCAGCAGCCCCCTCGGGACTAGCGGGGGCCCTCTAAGTCAAGAGACCCAGTACTTC
NA | TRBJ2-1 | TRBV27 | NA | CASSLSGGTVQGEQFF | TGTGCCAGCAGTTTATCAGGGGGTACCGTGCAAGGAGAGCAGTTCTTC
NA | TRBJ2-6 | TRBV7-8 | TRBD1 | CASSLHIGQGVVGANVLTF | TGTGCCAGCAGTCTGCACATTGGACAGGGGGTCGTTGGGGCCAACGTCCTGACTTTC
NA | TRBJ1-3 | TRBV5-1 | TRBD1 | CASSRQTGDSGNTIYF | TGCGCCAGCAGCAGACAGACAGGGGACTCTGGAAACACCATATATTTT
NA | TRBJ1-6 | TRBV6-5 | TRBD1 | CASSGIRDRNSPLHF | TGTGCCAGCAGTGGTATCCGGGACAGAAATTCACCCCTCCACTTT
once | TRBJ2-3 | TRBV4-2 | TRBD2 | CASSQDWRGATDTQYF | TGTGCCAGCAGCCAAGATTGGCGGGGGGCCACAGATACGCAGTATTTT
NA | TRBJ1-3 | TRBV7-8 | TRBD1 | CASSLDRDPFPGNTIYF | TGTGCCAGCAGCTTGGACAGGGACCCATTCCCTGGAAACACCATATATTTT
NA | TRBJ2-5 | TRBV7-2 | NA | CASSHPGETQYF | TGTGCCAGCAGCCACCCCGGGGAGACCCAGTACTTC
NA | TRBJ1-6 | TRBV14 | NA | CASSLFGGGESNSPLHF | TGTGCCAGCAGCCTCTTCGGGGGGGGCGAGAGTAATTCACCCCTCCACTTT
NA | TRBJ2-3 | TRBV7-6 | NA | CASSPLGLHASTDTQYF | TGTGCCAGCAGCCCCTTGGGACTCCACGCTAGCACAGATACGCAGTATTTT
NA | TRBJ1-4 | TRBV4-3 | TRBD1 | CASSQYGTGSRTGEKLFF | TGCGCCAGCAGCCAATATGGGACAGGGTCTAGGACAGGGGAAAAACTGTTTTTT
NA | TRBJ2-7 | TRBV29-1 | NA | CSVESESYEQYF | TGCAGCGTTGAATCGGAGTCCTACGAGCAGTACTTC
NA | TRBJ2-1 | TRBV6-1 | NA | CASSEAGGGRRNEQFF | TGTGCCAGCAGTGAAGCGGGGGGGGGCCGGAGGAATGAGCAGTTCTTC
NA | TRBJ1-3 | TRBV6-5 | NA | CASSDGSAGGNTIYF | TGTGCCAGCAGCGATGGGTCGGCAGGTGGAAACACCATATATTTT
NA | TRBJ2-5 | TRBV7-2 | NA | CASSLGQEQAQYF | TGTGCCAGCAGCTTAGGGCAGGAACAGGCCCAGTACTTC
NA | TRBJ1-2 | TRBV21-1 | NA | CASDRWAMFRSYGYTF | TGTGCCAGCGACAGATGGGCAATGTTCCGTAGCTATGGCTACACCTTC
once | TRBJ1-3 | TRBV7-9 | NA | CASSLAATPNGNTIYF | TGTGCCAGCAGCTTAGCGGCGACCCCGAACGGAAACACCATATATTTT
NA | TRBJ2-1 | TRBV15 | NA | CATSTALGEQFF | TGTGCCACCAGCACTGCTCTGGGTGAGCAGTTCTTC
NA | TRBJ1-1 | TRBV6-5 | NA | CASRRTVATNTEAFF | TGTGCCAGCAGAAGGACAGTGGCAACAAACACTGAAGCTTTCTTT
NA | TRBJ2-3 | TRBV7-4 | NA | CASSLEKTDTQYF | TGTGCCAGCAGCTTAGAGAAGACAGATACGCAGTATTTT